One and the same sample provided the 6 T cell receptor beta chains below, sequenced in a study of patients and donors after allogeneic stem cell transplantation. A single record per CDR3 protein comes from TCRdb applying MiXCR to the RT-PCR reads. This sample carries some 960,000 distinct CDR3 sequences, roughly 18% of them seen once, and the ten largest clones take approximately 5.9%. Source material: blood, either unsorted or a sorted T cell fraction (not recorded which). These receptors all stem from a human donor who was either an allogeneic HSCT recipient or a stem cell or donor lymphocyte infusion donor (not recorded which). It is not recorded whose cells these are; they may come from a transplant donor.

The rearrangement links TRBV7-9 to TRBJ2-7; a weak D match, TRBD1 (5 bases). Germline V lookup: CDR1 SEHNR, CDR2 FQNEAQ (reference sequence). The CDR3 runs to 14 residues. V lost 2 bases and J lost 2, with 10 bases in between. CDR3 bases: TGTGCCAGCAGCTTATTTGAAGGGGCCTACGAGCAGTACTTC. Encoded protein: CASSLFEGAYEQYF.

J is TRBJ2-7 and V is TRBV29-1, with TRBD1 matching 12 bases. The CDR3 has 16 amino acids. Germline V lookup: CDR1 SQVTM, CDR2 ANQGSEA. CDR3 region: CIGLPGQGANSYEQYF. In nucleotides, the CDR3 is TGCATCGGACTCCCGGGACAGGGGGCCAATTCCTACGAGCAGTACTTC.

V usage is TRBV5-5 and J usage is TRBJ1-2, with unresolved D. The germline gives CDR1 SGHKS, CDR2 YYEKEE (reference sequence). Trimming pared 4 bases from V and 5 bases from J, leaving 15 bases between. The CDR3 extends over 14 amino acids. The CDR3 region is CASSPLSAGYGYTF. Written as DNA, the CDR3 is TGTGCCAGCAGCCCTCTCTCCGCTGGGTATGGCTACACCTTC.

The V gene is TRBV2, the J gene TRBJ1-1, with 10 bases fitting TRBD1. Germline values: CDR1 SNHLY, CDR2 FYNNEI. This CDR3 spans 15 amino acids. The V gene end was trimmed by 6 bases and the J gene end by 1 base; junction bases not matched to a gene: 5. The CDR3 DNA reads TGTGCCAGCAGGGCGACAGGGGGCCCGAACACTGAAGCTTTCTTT. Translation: CASRATGGPNTEAFF.

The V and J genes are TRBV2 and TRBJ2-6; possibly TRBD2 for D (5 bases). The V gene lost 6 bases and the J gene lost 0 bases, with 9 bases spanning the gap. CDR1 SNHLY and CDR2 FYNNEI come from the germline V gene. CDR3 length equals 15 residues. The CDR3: CASSGIGSGANVLTF. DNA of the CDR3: TGTGCCAGCAGCGGGATAGGCTCTGGGGCCAACGTCCTGACTTTC.

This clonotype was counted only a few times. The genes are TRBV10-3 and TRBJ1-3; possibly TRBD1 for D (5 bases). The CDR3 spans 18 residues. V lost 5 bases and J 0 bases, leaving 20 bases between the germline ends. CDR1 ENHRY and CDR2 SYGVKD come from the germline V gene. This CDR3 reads CAISFSAGLGYSGNTIYF. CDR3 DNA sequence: TGTGCCATCAGTTTTTCAGCGGGACTTGGATACTCTGGAAACACCATATATTTT.